The clone carrying this T cell receptor (beta chain) was seen a handful of times. This specimen belongs to a study of blood T cell repertoires in COVID-19. The method was immunoSEQ multiplex PCR; TCRdb's version includes in-frame clones alone and lacks a portion of them. The sample carries fewer than 80,000 clones, 90% recorded once. The CDR3 totals 16 residues. The germline V gene encodes CDR1 SGHAT and CDR2 FQNNGV. V lost 3 bases to trimming and J lost 4 bases; unmatched junction nucleotides: 5. This sequence was found in a man aged 50 or older with acute or convalescent COVID-19. The rearrangement links TRBV11-2 to TRBJ2-5; 13 nucleotides align to TRBD2. Material: peripheral blood. The CDR3 here is CASSFRTSGRRETQYF. CDR3 bases: TGTGCCAGCAGCTTCAGGACTAGCGGGAGAAGAGAGACCCAGTACTTC.